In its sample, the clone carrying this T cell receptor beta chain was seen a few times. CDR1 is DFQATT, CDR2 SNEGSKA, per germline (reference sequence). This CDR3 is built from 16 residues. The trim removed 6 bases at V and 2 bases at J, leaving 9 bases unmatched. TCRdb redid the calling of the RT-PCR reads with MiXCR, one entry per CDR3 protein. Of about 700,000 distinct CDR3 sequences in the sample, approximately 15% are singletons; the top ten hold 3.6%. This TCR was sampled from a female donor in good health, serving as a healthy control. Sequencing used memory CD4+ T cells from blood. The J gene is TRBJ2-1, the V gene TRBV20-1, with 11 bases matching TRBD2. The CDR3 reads CSAQSQTSGAYNEQFF. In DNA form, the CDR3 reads TGCAGTGCCCAGAGTCAGACTAGCGGGGCCTACAATGAGCAGTTCTTC.